This TCR beta chain was identified in a study of T-cell memory formation after mild COVID-19. General study results and limits: CM and EM subsets held most contracting CD4+ clones; EMRA held CD8+ ones.

5'RACE, which relied on constant-segment primers, yielded TCR alpha and TCR beta cDNA libraries carrying sample barcodes and UMIs. TCRdb fed the 5' RACE reads into MiXCR, producing one record per CDR3 protein. There are 550,000 to 600,000 distinct CDR3 sequences in the sample; about 18% occur only once, and roughly 8.2% lies in the top ten. The CDR3 runs to 15 residues. CDR1 and CDR2 from the germline V gene are SNHLY and FYNNEI. V lost 4 bases to trimming and J lost 8 bases; unmatched junction nucleotides: 4. This clonotype occurred a few times. The antigen is undetermined. The sample consisted of PBMCs or a T cell subset sorted from them (not recorded which). The J gene is TRBJ2-1, the V gene TRBV2; 14 bases are shared with TRBD2. The source of this sequence is an adult woman who had mild COVID-19 (a few samples of this study predate the infection). Cell type and time point are not known. DNA for the CDR3: TGTGCCAGCAGTGCGGGACTAGCGGGGGCCGATGAGCAGTTCTTC. Its protein product is CASSAGLAGADEQFF.